This T cell receptor beta chain stems from a study of blood T cell repertoires in COVID-19. Overall study: Sites across the United States, Italy and Spain contributed samples from acute and convalescent COVID-19. PBMCs, B-cell-depleted T cells, or T cells provided the cDNA or gDNA that made up the material.

This clone was detected once. In the study's own analysis: From reference gene primer amplification, estimates of nucleated cell counts were derived. Repertoires were generated with immunoSEQ multiplex PCR, while TCRdb's copy carries only in-frame clones and drops some. That table furnishes V, J and clone size, whereas the DNA furnished D and trimming. The top ten hold over 2% of the sample, which has roughly 150,000 clones, more than 75% seen once. Germline-derived CDR1 and CDR2 are MNHEY and SVGEGT. Trimming left V 5 bases short and J 2 bases short, with 13 bases between. The CDR3 sequence is 14 residues long.

The receptor was isolated from a man aged 50-59 years who had recovered from COVID-19. Sample: peripheral blood. The chain joins TRBV6-2 or TRBV6-3 to TRBJ2-7; a weak D match, TRBD1 (6 bases). This CDR3 reads CASSPRGIPYEQYF. Written as DNA, the CDR3 is TGTGCCAGCAGTCCGAGGGGGATCCCCTACGAGCAGTACTTC.